The 20 T cell receptor beta chains presented below share a single source sample, sequenced in a study of shared clonotypes between healthy human individuals. Only in-frame clones appear in the TCRdb table, and some are missing; sequencing was by immunoSEQ multiplex PCR. The sample consists of over a million clones, around 76% of them appearing once. The sample taken for sequencing was memory CD4+ T cells sorted from blood. As for subset: CD45RA-negative fraction. Receptors were obtained from a man younger than 35 in good health.

As to this clone: It differs at one base from a far larger clone, so likely a read error. The conserved closing phenylalanine or tryptophan is absent in this CDR3, likely reflecting a read error. V gene TRBV4-1 combines with J gene TRBJ1-2; weak D call: TRBD1 (5 bases). The CDR3 is 15 residues long. V was trimmed by 0 bases and J by 8 bases, leaving 16 bases between them. Germline lookup yields CDR1 MGHRA and CDR2 YSYEKL. DNA for the CDR3: TGCGCCAGCAGCCAAGAGGACCGGGACGAAAGGGGCTACACCTCC. Translated, it gives CASSQEDRDERGYTS.

The chain couples TRBV5-1 to TRBJ2-1, with D perhaps matching TRBD1 (5 bases). CDR3 length: 14 amino acids. Trimming pared 0 bases from V and 9 bases from J, leaving 13 bases between. Germline loops: CDR1 SGHRS, CDR2 YFSETQ. The CDR3 region has the DNA TGCGCCAGCAGCTTGGATAGAGTGGGGCGTGAGCAGTTCTTC. It is translated as CASSLDRVGREQFF.

V usage is TRBV4-3 and J usage is TRBJ1-6; possible D gene TRBD1, 5 bases. The CDR3 sequence is 15 residues long. CDR1 and CDR2 from the germline V gene are LGHNA and YSLEER. With 1 base removed from V and 9 bases from J, the gap between germline ends came to 13 bases. The CDR3 region has the DNA TGCGCCAGCAGCCAAGCGTTCCAGGGACGTTCACCCCTCCACTTT. Residues: CASSQAFQGRSPLHF.

This rearrangement joins TRBV14 to TRBJ1-1; no reliable D call. CDR3 length equals 13 residues. Germline CDR1 is SGHDN and CDR2 is FVKESK. Between the trimmed V and J ends, which lost 0 bases and 5 bases, there was a span of 7 bases. The CDR3 region is CASSQDLKTEAFF. DNA of the CDR3: TGTGCCAGCAGCCAAGATTTAAAGACTGAAGCTTTCTTT. The full variable domain, in which reference TRBV14 and TRBJ1-1 provide the parts outside the CDR3, is EAGVTQFPSHSVIEKGQTVTLRCDPISGHDNLYWYRRVMGKEIKFLLHFVKESKQDESGMPNNRFLAERTGGTYSTLKVQPAELEDSGVYFCASSQDLKTEAFFGQGTRLTVV.

As for this clone: A much larger clone differs by one base, so this may be a read error. This sample also contains other DNA sequences that code for the same CDR3. The chain employs TRBV7-6 and TRBJ1-1; D remains unclear. CDR1 and CDR2 (germline): SGHVS, FNYEAQ. The length of the CDR3 is 13 residues. V gave up 3 bases and J gave up 1 base, with 6 bases separating them. The CDR3 DNA reads TGTGCCAGCAGCTTGGAACAGAACACTGAAGCTTTCTTT. This translates into CASSLEQNTEAFF. The variable domain in full, completed from reference TRBV7-6 and TRBJ1-1, reads GAGVSQSPRYKVTKRGQDVALRCDPISGHVSLYWYRQALGQGPEFLTYFNYEAQQDKSGLPNDRFSAERPEGSISTLTIQRTEQRDSAMYRCASSLEQNTEAFFGQGTRLTVV.

The chain has TRBV4-1 and TRBJ2-5; 12 nucleotides align to TRBD2. The V and J ends lost 5 bases and 4 bases, in that order; junction bases with no gene match: 11. The CDR3 is 17 amino acids. Germline-derived CDR1 and CDR2 are MGHRA and YSYEKL. The CDR3 DNA sequence: TGCGCCAGCAGCTTAGAGCCTAGCGGGGGGGCCAGAGAGACCCAGTACTTC. Amino acid sequence: CASSLEPSGGARETQYF.

As regards this clone: Other DNA sequences in the sample encode the same CDR3. The chain couples TRBV6-5 to TRBJ1-6; TRBD1 matches at 8 bases. The J segment lost 3 bases and the V segment lost 2 bases, leaving 3 bases of the junction unmatched. The CDR3 totals 16 residues. In germline, CDR1 is MNHEY, CDR2 SVGAGI. CDR3 DNA: TGTGCCAGCAGTTACGACAGGGGATTCTATAATTCACCCCTCCACTTT. It translates to CASSYDRGFYNSPLHF.

The sample holds one count of this clone. The gene calls are TRBV11-3 and TRBJ2-1; unclear D gene. The germline gives CDR1 SGHNT, CDR2 YENEEA. The V end lost 0 bases, the J end lost 9 bases, and 6 bases lay between the germline ends. This CDR3 has 12 amino acids. CDR3 residues: CASSLEAGEQFF. The CDR3 DNA reads as TGTGCCAGCAGCTTAGAAGCAGGTGAGCAGTTCTTC.

This chain joins TRBV14 and TRBJ1-6; D might be TRBD1 (6 bases). The CDR3 sequence is 15 residues long. The germline V and J ends were trimmed by 5 bases and 7 bases, with 15 bases remaining between them. Germline CDR1 and CDR2: SGHDN and FVKESK. The CDR3 coding sequence is TGTGCCAGCAGCGGCGGGAGGGGGTGGAATTCACCCCTCCACTTT. Protein sequence: CASSGGRGWNSPLHF.

With respect to this clone: Other DNA sequences in this specimen translate into the identical CDR3. The chain recombines TRBV10-3 with TRBJ1-1, with D tentatively TRBD1 (5 bases). V lost 4 bases and J 1 base, leaving 7 bases between the germline ends. Germline CDR1 is ENHRY and CDR2 is SYGVKD. This CDR3 has 13 residues. This CDR3 reads CAISVGGNTEAFF. The CDR3 region has the DNA TGTGCCATCAGTGTGGGGGGGAACACTGAAGCTTTCTTT.

This clone was observed a single time. The chain joins TRBV19 to TRBJ2-3; D is possibly TRBD2 (6 bases). The CDR3 totals 14 residues. Trimming removed 4 bases from V and 8 bases from J, with 16 bases in between. Germline V CDR1 and CDR2: LNHDA, SQIVND (reference sequence). The CDR3 region is CASSTSAGLSTQYF. CDR3 nucleotide sequence: TGTGCCAGTAGTACCTCCGCGGGACTCAGTACGCAGTATTTT.

The CDR3 sequence is CASSLAGDATQYF. Written as DNA, the CDR3 is TGTGCCAGCAGCTTAGCGGGCGACGCTACGCAGTATTTT. V usage is TRBV7-6 and J usage is TRBJ2-3; D gene uncertain. The CDR3 sequence is 13 residues long. CDR1 and CDR2 (germline): SGHVS, FNYEAQ. The germline V and J ends were trimmed by 0 bases and 8 bases, with 9 bases remaining between them. Using reference TRBV7-6 and TRBJ2-3 for the parts outside the CDR3, the full variable domain is GAGVSQSPRYKVTKRGQDVALRCDPISGHVSLYWYRQALGQGPEFLTYFNYEAQQDKSGLPNDRFSAERPEGSISTLTIQRTEQRDSAMYRCASSLAGDATQYFGPGTRLTVL.

In its sample, this clone was seen a few times. V gene TRBV28 combines with J gene TRBJ1-4, with D perhaps TRBD1 (5 bases). V was trimmed by 5 bases and J by 6 bases, leaving 10 bases between them. CDR1 is MDHEN and CDR2 is SYDVKM in the germline V gene. The CDR3 loop spans 13 amino acids. This CDR3 is CASSPLQDEKLFF. The CDR3 nucleotides are TGTGCCAGCAGTCCCCTACAGGATGAAAAACTGTTTTTT.

The table lists this clone with a count of one. The chain links TRBV5-1 to TRBJ2-7, with no clear D. This CDR3 spans 15 amino acids. CDR1 SGHRS and CDR2 YFSETQ come from the germline V gene. V was clipped by 1 base and J by 2 bases, with 13 bases between them. In DNA, the CDR3 is TGCGCCAGCAGCTTGTTGCAGGCGACCGCCTACGAGCAGTACTTC. Translated: CASSLLQATAYEQYF. Drawing the rest from reference TRBV5-1 and TRBJ2-7, the complete variable domain is KAGVTQTPRYLIKTRGQQVTLSCSPISGHRSVSWYQQTPGQGLQFLFEYFSETQRNKGNFPGRFSGRQFSNSRSEMNVSTLELGDSALYLCASSLLQATAYEQYFGPGTRLTVT.

This clone was recorded a few times. The rearrangement joins TRBV5-1 to TRBJ2-2, with D perhaps TRBD1 (6 bases). The CDR3 totals 15 residues. Germline V gene lookup returns CDR1 SGHRS and CDR2 YFSETQ. Between the trimmed V and J ends, which lost 7 bases and 2 bases, there was a span of 15 bases. The CDR3 DNA follows: TGCGCCAGCGACTACGGGACACAAAACACCGGGGAGCTGTTTTTT. This translates into CASDYGTQNTGELFF.

The chain links TRBV5-1 to TRBJ2-3, with 14 bases that match TRBD2. Germline CDR1 SGHRS, CDR2 YFSETQ. The CDR3 extends over 16 amino acids. J lost 2 bases, V lost 4 bases, and 3 bases had no gene match. The CDR3: CASSGGLAGATDTQYF. The CDR3 DNA sequence: TGCGCCAGCAGCGGGGGACTAGCGGGGGCCACAGATACGCAGTATTTT.

A remark on this clone: This sample includes further DNA sequences coding for the same CDR3. This chain links TRBV5-1 with TRBJ2-3; D may be TRBD1 (6 bases). V was shortened by 2 bases and J by 2 bases, with 9 bases between the two germline ends. Looked up from germline, CDR1 is SGHRS and CDR2 is YFSETQ. This CDR3 is 14 amino acids long. The CDR3 DNA follows: TGCGCCAGCAGCTTAGGGGGAACCACAGATACGCAGTATTTT. The encoded protein is CASSLGGTTDTQYF.

V gene TRBV7-8 combines with J gene TRBJ1-6; a possible D gene is TRBD1 (6 bases). Trimming took 5 bases from V and 7 from J, leaving 12 bases between them. The germline V gene has CDR1 SGHVS and CDR2 FQNEAQ. The CDR3 covers 14 residues. CDR3 DNA sequence: TGTGCCAGCAGCCCCGGTGGGGGCAATTCACCCCTCCACTTT. This gives the protein CASSPGGGNSPLHF.

The chain joins TRBV6-6 to TRBJ2-7; 9 positions agree with TRBD1. V gave up 6 bases and J gave up 4 bases; unmatched junction bases: 7. The germline gives CDR1 MNHNY, CDR2 SVGAGI (reference sequence). The CDR3 consists of 14 residues. For the CDR3, the DNA is TGTGCCAGCAGGTCCGGGACAGGGACGTACGAGCAGTACTTC. Protein sequence: CASRSGTGTYEQYF.

This rearrangement joins TRBV19 to TRBJ2-3; D remains ambiguous. Germline CDR1 and CDR2: LNHDA and SQIVND (reference sequence). The CDR3 extends over 15 amino acids. The ends were cut back, 3 bases at V and 0 bases at J, with 10 bases in the middle. CDR3 bases: TGTGCCAGTAGTATCCGGCTCCATAGCACAGATACGCAGTATTTT. This translates into CASSIRLHSTDTQYF.